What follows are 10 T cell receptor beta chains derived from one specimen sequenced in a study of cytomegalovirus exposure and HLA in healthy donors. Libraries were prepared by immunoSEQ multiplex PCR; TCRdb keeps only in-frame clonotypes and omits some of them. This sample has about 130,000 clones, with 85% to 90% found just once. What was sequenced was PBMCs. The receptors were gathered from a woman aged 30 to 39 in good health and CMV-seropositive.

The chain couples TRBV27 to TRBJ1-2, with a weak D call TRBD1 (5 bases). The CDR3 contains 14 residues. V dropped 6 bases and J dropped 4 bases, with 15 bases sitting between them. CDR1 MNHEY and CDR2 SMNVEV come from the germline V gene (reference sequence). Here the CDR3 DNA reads TGTGCCAGCAGCTCTCGAACAGGCACCTATGGCTACACCTTC. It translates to CASSSRTGTYGYTF.

This chain's CDR3 is CASSPETGARETQYF. CDR3 coding DNA: TGTGCCAGCAGCCCAGAAACAGGGGCAAGGGAGACCCAGTACTTC. The rearrangement joins TRBV13 to TRBJ2-5; TRBD1 matches at 7 bases. Trimming at V came to 5 bases and at J to 5 bases, leaving 11 bases not matched to a gene. The length of the CDR3 is 15 residues. Germline CDR1 is PRHDT and CDR2 is FYEKMQ (reference sequence).

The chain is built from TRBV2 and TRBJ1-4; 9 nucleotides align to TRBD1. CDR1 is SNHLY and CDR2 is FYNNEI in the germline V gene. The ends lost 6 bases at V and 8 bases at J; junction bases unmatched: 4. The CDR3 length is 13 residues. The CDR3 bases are TGTGCCAGCAGCCGGGACAGGGTGGAAAAACTGTTTTTT. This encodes CASSRDRVEKLFF.

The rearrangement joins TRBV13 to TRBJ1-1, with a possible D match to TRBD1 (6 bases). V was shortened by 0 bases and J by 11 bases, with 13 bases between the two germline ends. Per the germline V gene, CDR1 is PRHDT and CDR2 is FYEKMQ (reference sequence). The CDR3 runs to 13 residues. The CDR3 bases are TGTGCCAGCAGCTTAGGCCGGGGGGGCCGGGCTTTCTTT. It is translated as CASSLGRGGRAFF.

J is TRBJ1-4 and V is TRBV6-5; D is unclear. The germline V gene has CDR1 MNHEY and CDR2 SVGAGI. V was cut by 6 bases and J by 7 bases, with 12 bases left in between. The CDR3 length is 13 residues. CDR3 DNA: TGTGCCAGCAGCAGTCGTTATGTTGAAAAACTGTTTTTT. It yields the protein CASSSRYVEKLFF.

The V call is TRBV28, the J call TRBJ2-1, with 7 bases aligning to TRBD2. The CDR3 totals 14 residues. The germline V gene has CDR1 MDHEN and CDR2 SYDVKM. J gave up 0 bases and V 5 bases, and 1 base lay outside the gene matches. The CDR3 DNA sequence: TGTGCCAGCAGTCGGACTAGCTCCTACAATGAGCAGTTCTTC. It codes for CASSRTSSYNEQFF.

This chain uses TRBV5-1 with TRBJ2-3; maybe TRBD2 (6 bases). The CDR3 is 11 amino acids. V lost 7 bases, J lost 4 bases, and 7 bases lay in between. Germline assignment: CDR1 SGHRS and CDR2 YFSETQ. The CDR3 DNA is TGCGCCAGCGGGACTTCAGATACGCAGTATTTT. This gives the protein CASGTSDTQYF.

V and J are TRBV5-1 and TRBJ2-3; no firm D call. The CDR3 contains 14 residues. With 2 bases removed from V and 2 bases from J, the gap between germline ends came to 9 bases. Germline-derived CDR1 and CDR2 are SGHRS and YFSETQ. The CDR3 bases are TGCGCCAGCAGCTTTGCGGAACCCACAGATACGCAGTATTTT. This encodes CASSFAEPTDTQYF.

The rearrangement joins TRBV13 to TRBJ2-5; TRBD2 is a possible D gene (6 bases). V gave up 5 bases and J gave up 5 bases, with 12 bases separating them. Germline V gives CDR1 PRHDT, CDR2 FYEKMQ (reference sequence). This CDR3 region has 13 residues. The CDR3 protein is CASSPTSRETQYF. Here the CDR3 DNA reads TGTGCCAGCAGCCCGACTAGTAGGGAGACCCAGTACTTC.

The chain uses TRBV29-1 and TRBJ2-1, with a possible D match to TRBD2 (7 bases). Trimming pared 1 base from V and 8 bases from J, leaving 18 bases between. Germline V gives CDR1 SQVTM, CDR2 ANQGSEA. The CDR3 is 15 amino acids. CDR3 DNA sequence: TGCAGCGTTGAAGTCGGGGGGACAAGGGAGGATGAGCAGTTCTTC. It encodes CSVEVGGTREDEQFF.